This entry lists 32 T cell receptor beta chains sequenced from one sample in a study of cytomegalovirus exposure and HLA in healthy donors (dated by TCRdb to about 2017). The library was made by the immunoSEQ multiplex PCR assay. TCRdb obtained this table from immuneACCESS and retained in-frame rearrangements with V and J assigned. These tables miss some clones; where compared with another copy, unresolved V genes account for less than half of the shortfall, and the remainder is unexplained. This sample gives 150,000 to 200,000 clones in total; 90% to 97% of them show up just once. Around 0.9% of the sample is taken by the ten largest. Sample: PBMCs. These TCRs come from a woman aged 18-30 years in good health and CMV-seronegative.

The genes are TRBV6-1 and TRBJ2-7; D is undetermined. Germline lookup yields CDR1 MNHNS and CDR2 SASEGT. Trimming stripped 7 bases from V and 3 bases from J, with 13 bases between. The CDR3 contains 13 residues. The CDR3 nucleotides are TGTGCCAGCATTGGGCAGCCCTTCTACGAGCAGTACTTC. Translated, it gives CASIGQPFYEQYF.

This clone was detected a few times. The chain carries TRBV5-4 and TRBJ1-1, with D perhaps TRBD1 (5 bases). Deletions cut 4 bases from V and 2 bases from J, with 15 bases between. CDR1 and CDR2 from the germline V gene are SGHNT and YYREEE (reference sequence). CDR3 length: 15 amino acids. CDR3 DNA sequence: TGTGCCAGCAGCAACAACAAGGGGCGAAACACTGAAGCTTTCTTT. Translating it yields CASSNNKGRNTEAFF.

This rearrangement joins TRBV15 to TRBJ2-1; D might be TRBD1 (6 bases). Germline V gene sequence: CDR1 LNHNV, CDR2 YYDKDF (reference sequence). V was pared by 7 bases and J by 6 bases, with 10 bases between. The CDR3 length is 12 residues. The CDR3 spells CATMGASNEQFF. CDR3 bases: TGTGCCACCATGGGGGCCAGCAATGAGCAGTTCTTC.

V gene TRBV5-1 combines with J gene TRBJ2-1; 11 bases are shared with TRBD1. The V gene's germline CDR1 is SGHRS and CDR2 YFSETQ. The J segment lost 9 bases and the V segment lost 0 bases, leaving 5 bases of the junction unmatched. The length of the CDR3 is 15 residues. The CDR3 DNA reads as TGCGCCAGCAGCTTGGACCGGGACAGGGGGAGTGAGCAGTTCTTC. Its protein is CASSLDRDRGSEQFF.

The chain uses TRBV5-1 and TRBJ2-3, with D perhaps matching TRBD2 (5 bases). The CDR3 is made up of 15 amino acids. V was clipped by 0 bases and J by 4 bases, with 12 bases between them. CDR1 and CDR2 from the germline V gene are SGHRS and YFSETQ. The CDR3 reads CASSLEASKSDTQYF. In nucleotides, the CDR3 is TGCGCCAGCAGCTTGGAGGCTAGCAAGTCAGATACGCAGTATTTT. The full variable domain, with the rest looked up from reference TRBV5-1 and TRBJ2-3, is KAGVTQTPRYLIKTRGQQVTLSCSPISGHRSVSWYQQTPGQGLQFLFEYFSETQRNKGNFPGRFSGRQFSNSRSEMNVSTLELGDSALYLCASSLEASKSDTQYFGPGTRLTVL.

V is TRBV6-1 and J is TRBJ2-5, with D uncertain. Germline V gene sequence: CDR1 MNHNS, CDR2 SASEGT. Trimming removed 5 bases from V and 2 bases from J, with 6 bases in between. The CDR3 is made up of 12 amino acids. CDR3 sequence: CASSLGQETQYF. The CDR3 coding sequence is TGTGCCAGCAGTCTAGGTCAAGAGACCCAGTACTTC.

V gene TRBV4-1 combines with J gene TRBJ2-5, with 9 positions matching TRBD2. The germline CDR1 and CDR2 sequences are MGHRA and YSYEKL. The CDR3 length is 16 residues. V lost 1 base, J lost 0 bases, and 3 bases stayed unmatched. CDR3 DNA sequence: TGCGCCAGCAGCCAAGTGACTAGCGGAGACCAAGAGACCCAGTACTTC. It is translated as CASSQVTSGDQETQYF.

The V gene is TRBV7-2, the J gene TRBJ2-1; D is perhaps TRBD1 (6 bases). Looked up from germline, CDR1 is SGHTA and CDR2 is FQGNSA. The CDR3 runs 15 residues. The germline V and J ends were trimmed by 1 base and 9 bases, with 16 bases remaining between them. The chain's CDR3 is CASSLVRGIQGEQFF. CDR3 DNA: TGTGCCAGCAGCTTAGTGAGGGGAATACAGGGTGAGCAGTTCTTC.

The chain links TRBV4-3 to TRBJ2-7; D is possibly TRBD1 (6 bases). V was shortened by 4 bases and J by 6 bases, with 16 bases between the two germline ends. The V gene's germline CDR1 is LGHNA and CDR2 YSLEER. The CDR3 runs 14 residues. CDR3 sequence (DNA): TGCGCCAGCAGCCCCACCGCAGGGGAACGCGAGCAGTACTTC. This translates into CASSPTAGEREQYF.

The J gene is TRBJ2-5, the V gene TRBV30, with D perhaps TRBD2 (6 bases). Germline V gives CDR1 GTSNPN, CDR2 SVGIG (reference sequence). This CDR3 contains 13 residues. Deletions cut 4 bases from V and 5 bases from J, with 14 bases between. In DNA, the CDR3 is TGTGCCTGGAATGGTGTCCGGGGGGAGACCCAGTACTTC. This encodes CAWNGVRGETQYF.

The DNA of the CDR3 is TGTGCCAGCTCACCAAATAGCGGACTTAGCTCCTACAATGAGCAGTTCTTC. Amino acids: CASSPNSGLSSYNEQFF. The chain employs TRBV18 and TRBJ2-1, with a weak D call TRBD2 (6 bases). V lost 2 bases and J 0 bases, leaving 14 bases between the germline ends. The CDR3 runs to 17 residues. The germline V gene has CDR1 KGHSH and CDR2 LQKENI.

Only one count was recorded for this clone. This chain joins TRBV11-1 and TRBJ2-1; D ambiguous. The CDR3 contains 14 residues. The germline V gene has CDR1 SGHAT and CDR2 FQDESV (reference sequence). Trimming cost V 0 bases and J 5 bases, with 8 bases left between them. The CDR3 region is CASSLASGHNEQFF. The CDR3, as DNA: TGTGCCAGCAGCTTAGCGAGTGGGCACAATGAGCAGTTCTTC.

V is TRBV5-6 and J is TRBJ1-4; 7 nucleotides align to TRBD1. With 0 bases clipped from V and 11 bases from J, the junction kept 1 base outside the gene matches. The CDR3 loop spans 12 amino acids. Germline CDR1 reads SGHDT; CDR2 reads YYEEEE. Here the CDR3 reads CASSLVTGKLFF. The CDR3, as DNA: TGTGCCAGCAGCTTGGTGACAGGGAAACTGTTTTTT.

This chain links TRBV27 with TRBJ2-5; no firm D call. Germline values: CDR1 MNHEY, CDR2 SMNVEV (reference sequence). V lost 3 bases, J lost 5 bases, and 16 bases lay in between. The CDR3 has 15 residues. CDR3: CASSFLPALFETQYF. The CDR3 DNA sequence: TGTGCCAGCAGTTTTCTCCCTGCGTTATTCGAGACCCAGTACTTC.

J is TRBJ1-6 and V is TRBV2; TRBD1 is a possible D gene (6 bases). The CDR3 covers 15 residues. The V end was cut by 6 bases, the J end by 7 bases, with 16 bases between. From germline, CDR1 is SNHLY and CDR2 FYNNEI. CDR3 sequence: CASRTQGVWNSPLHF. CDR3 DNA sequence: TGTGCCAGCAGAACACAGGGTGTTTGGAATTCACCCCTCCACTTT.

V usage is TRBV4-2 and J usage is TRBJ1-2; 9 nucleotides align to TRBD1. Germline V gene data show CDR1 as LGHNA and CDR2 as YNFKEQ. The CDR3 is 15 residues long. Trimming removed 3 bases from V and 5 bases from J; junction bases left unmatched: 7. The CDR3 reads CASSQILGQGYGYTF. CDR3 DNA sequence: TGTGCCAGCAGCCAGATATTGGGACAGGGTTATGGCTACACCTTC.

This chain links TRBV9 with TRBJ1-2, with 10 bases aligning to TRBD1. The CDR3 has 15 amino acids. CDR1 is SGDLS, CDR2 YYNGEE, per germline. J lost 5 bases, V lost 4 bases, and 8 bases had no gene match. CDR3 sequence: CASSPRAGQGYGYTF. CDR3 sequence (DNA): TGTGCCAGCAGCCCTCGTGCGGGACAGGGGTATGGCTACACCTTC.

V and J are TRBV23-1 and TRBJ2-7, with D uncertain. TRBV23-1 is labeled an ORF, and its function is uncertain. V was pared by 7 bases and J by 4 bases, with 20 bases between. This CDR3 is 15 amino acids long. The CDR3 DNA sequence: TGCGCCAGCACCCCTAGGTCAGACGCCCATTACGAGCAGTACTTC. It encodes CASTPRSDAHYEQYF.

J is TRBJ2-7 and V is TRBV5-4, with D maybe TRBD2 (6 bases). The CDR3 sequence is 14 residues long. Deletions cut 9 bases from V and 5 bases from J, with 21 bases between. Per the germline V gene, CDR1 is SGHNT and CDR2 is YYREEE (reference sequence). The CDR3 is CATSGHPGEDEQYF. CDR3 coding DNA: TGTGCCACCTCGGGTCACCCCGGGGAGGACGAGCAGTACTTC.

This sequence joins TRBV7-2 and TRBJ2-7; 15 bases match TRBD2. V was pared by 5 bases and J by 2 bases, with 7 bases of the junction left unmatched. This CDR3 has 17 residues. Germline assignment: CDR1 SGHTA and CDR2 FQGNSA. CDR3 loop: CASSKRTSGGETYEQYF. As DNA, the CDR3 is TGTGCCAGCAGCAAGAGGACTAGCGGGGGGGAAACCTACGAGCAGTACTTC.

V and J are TRBV5-1 and TRBJ2-7, with TRBD1 identical over 7 bases. The germline V gene has CDR1 SGHRS and CDR2 YFSETQ. V lost 5 bases and J lost 0; bases outside the gene matches: 5. This CDR3 contains 14 residues. CDR3 sequence (DNA): TGCGCCAGCAGGACAGGGCTTGGCTCCTACGAGCAGTACTTC. Translating it yields CASRTGLGSYEQYF.

CDR3 bases: TGTGCCAGCAGCTCCGGACTTCGCGAGACCCAGTACTTC. Amino acid sequence: CASSSGLRETQYF. The chain links TRBV5-4 to TRBJ2-5; D perhaps matches TRBD2 (5 bases). Germline-derived CDR1 and CDR2 are SGHNT and YYREEE (reference sequence). V lost 3 bases and J lost 5, with 11 bases in between. This CDR3 has 13 residues.

V and J are TRBV7-2 and TRBJ2-7; TRBD1 agrees at 11 bases. Germline V gene data show CDR1 as SGHTA and CDR2 as FQGNSA. After removal of 2 bases from V and 0 bases from J, the junction contained 9 bases not matched to a gene. The CDR3 is 18 residues long. CDR3 nucleotide sequence: TGTGCCAGCAGCTTACCGGGACAGGGGGACGGAAGCTCCTACGAGCAGTACTTC. It yields the protein CASSLPGQGDGSSYEQYF.

Here the CDR3 reads CASSLQGGTEAFF. As DNA, the CDR3 is TGTGCCAGCAGCTTACAGGGGGGCACTGAAGCTTTCTTT. The rearrangement joins TRBV5-4 to TRBJ1-1, with 8 bases lining up with TRBD1. Losses at the gene ends were 2 bases for V and 4 bases for J; bases not matched to a gene: 1. CDR3 size: 13 residues. Germline loops: CDR1 SGHNT, CDR2 YYREEE (reference sequence). The complete variable domain, with remaining parts taken from reference TRBV5-4 and TRBJ1-1, reads ETGVTQSPTHLIKTRGQQVTLRCSSQSGHNTVSWYQQALGQGPQFIFQYYREEENGRGNFPPRFSGLQFPNYSSELNVNALELDDSALYLCASSLQGGTEAFFGQGTRLTVV.

This chain joins TRBV28 and TRBJ2-5; D may be TRBD2 (6 bases). V was pared by 4 bases and J by 1 base, with 19 bases between. Germline V lookup: CDR1 MDHEN, CDR2 SYDVKM. This CDR3 is 17 amino acids long. The CDR3 coding sequence is TGTGCCAGCAGTTCCATTGGGAGACGGAGGGTCCAAGAGACCCAGTACTTC. Its protein is CASSSIGRRRVQETQYF.

The chain uses TRBV7-9 and TRBJ2-7; 7 nucleotides match TRBD2. Germline-derived CDR1 and CDR2 are SEHNR and FQNEAQ (reference sequence). The CDR3 consists of 14 residues. V was pared by 11 bases and J by 7 bases, with 17 bases of the junction left unmatched. CDR3 region: CALYRTGGRQEQYF. CDR3 bases: TGTGCCCTTTATCGGACGGGAGGTCGCCAAGAGCAGTACTTC. Complete variable domain (other parts from reference TRBV7-9 and TRBJ2-7): DTGVSQNPRHKITKRGQNVTFRCDPISEHNRLYWYRQTLGQGPEFLTYFQNEAQLEKSRLLSDRFSAERPKGSFSTLEIQRTEQGDSAMYLCALYRTGGRQEQYFGPGTRLTVT.

This rearrangement joins TRBV7-8 to TRBJ2-5; D possibly corresponds to TRBD1 (5 bases). The CDR3 extends over 14 amino acids. V lost 5 bases and J 5 bases, leaving 15 bases between the germline ends. Germline V gives CDR1 SGHVS, CDR2 FQNEAQ. CDR3 sequence (DNA): TGTGCCAGCAGCCCGTCGCAGGGATACGAGACCCAGTACTTC. It encodes CASSPSQGYETQYF.

The chain uses TRBV19 and TRBJ2-7; 12 bases line up with TRBD2. Germline lookup yields CDR1 LNHDA and CDR2 SQIVND (reference sequence). V was clipped by 2 bases and J by 2 bases; unmatched bases: 4. The CDR3 contains 16 residues. The CDR3 sequence is CASSITTSGGTYEQYF. CDR3 DNA sequence: TGTGCCAGTAGTATAACGACTAGCGGGGGAACCTACGAGCAGTACTTC.

The genes are TRBV29-1 and TRBJ1-2; D may be TRBD1 (6 bases). Trimming removed 4 bases from V and 2 bases from J, with 8 bases in between. Germline V gives CDR1 SQVTM, CDR2 ANQGSEA. The CDR3 runs 12 residues. Written as DNA, the CDR3 is TGCAGCGTTGGCGGGGGCAACTATGGCTACACCTTC. It yields the protein CSVGGGNYGYTF.

This rearrangement joins TRBV29-1 to TRBJ2-5; TRBD1 agrees at 11 bases. The germline CDR1 and CDR2 sequences are SQVTM and ANQGSEA. CDR3 length: 13 amino acids. Trimming took 4 bases from V and 9 from J; bases not matched to a gene: 7. This CDR3 reads CSVGRGQGDAQYF. The CDR3 DNA sequence: TGCAGCGTTGGTAGGGGACAGGGGGATGCCCAGTACTTC. Complete variable domain (other parts from reference TRBV29-1 and TRBJ2-5): SAVISQKPSRDICQRGTSLTIQCQVDSQVTMMFWYRQQPGQSLTLIATANQGSEATYESGFVIDKFPISRPNLTFSTLTVSNMSPEDSSIYLCSVGRGQGDAQYFGPGTRLLVL.

V is TRBV11-2 and J is TRBJ1-3; 7 nucleotides line up with TRBD1. From germline, CDR1 is SGHAT and CDR2 FQNNGV. After removal of 5 bases from V and 3 bases from J, the junction contained 10 bases not matched to a gene. This CDR3 is built from 16 residues. The CDR3 nucleotides read TGTGCCAGCAGCCCGAACACAGGGGCGTTTGGAAACACCATATATTTT. Translated: CASSPNTGAFGNTIYF.

The rearrangement links TRBV6-6 to TRBJ1-5, with a tentative D call TRBD1 (6 bases). This CDR3 spans 14 amino acids. Between the trimmed V and J ends, which lost 5 bases and 2 bases, there was a span of 10 bases. Germline V gives CDR1 MNHNY, CDR2 SVGAGI (reference sequence). CDR3 nucleotides: TGTGCCAGCAGTCAACAGGGTGGCAATCAGCCCCAGCATTTT. It yields the protein CASSQQGGNQPQHF.